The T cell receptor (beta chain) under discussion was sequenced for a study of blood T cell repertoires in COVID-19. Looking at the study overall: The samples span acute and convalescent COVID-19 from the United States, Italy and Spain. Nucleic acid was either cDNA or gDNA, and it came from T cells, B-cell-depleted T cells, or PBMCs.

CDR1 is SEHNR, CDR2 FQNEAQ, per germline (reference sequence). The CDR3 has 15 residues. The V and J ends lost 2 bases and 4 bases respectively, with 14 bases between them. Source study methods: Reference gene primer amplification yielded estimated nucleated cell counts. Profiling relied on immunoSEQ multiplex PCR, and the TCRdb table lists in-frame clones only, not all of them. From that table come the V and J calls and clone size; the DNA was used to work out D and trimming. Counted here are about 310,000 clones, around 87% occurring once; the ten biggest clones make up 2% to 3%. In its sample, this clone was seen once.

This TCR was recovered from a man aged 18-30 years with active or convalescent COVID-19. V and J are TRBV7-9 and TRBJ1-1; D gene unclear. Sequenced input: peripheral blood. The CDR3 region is CASSLIRSVVTEAFF. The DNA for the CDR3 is TGTGCCAGCAGCTTAATACGATCGGTGGTCACTGAAGCTTTCTTT. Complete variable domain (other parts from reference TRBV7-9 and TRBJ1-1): DTGVSQNPRHKITKRGQNVTFRCDPISEHNRLYWYRQTLGQGPEFLTYFQNEAQLEKSRLLSDRFSAERPKGSFSTLEIQRTEQGDSAMYLCASSLIRSVVTEAFFGQGTRLTVV.